One sample yielded the 25 T cell receptor beta chains listed below, sequenced in a study of blood T cell repertoires in COVID-19 (dated by TCRdb to the early 2020s). Library preparation employed the immunoSEQ multiplex PCR assay. TCRdb holds this immuneACCESS table with in-frame rearrangements only. Some clones are missing; in checked studies, unresolved V genes explain under half, and the rest has no known cause. The sample table lists around 470,000 clones, roughly 87% of them with a count of one. The ten largest clonotypes hold about 1% of the sample. Sequencing was carried out using peripheral blood. The source of these receptors is a man aged 18 to 30 with COVID-19, enrolled during active disease.

The chain employs TRBV19 and TRBJ2-1; 11 positions agree with TRBD2. The J segment lost 0 bases and the V segment lost 7 bases, leaving 2 bases of the junction unmatched. This CDR3 contains 15 residues. Looked up from germline, CDR1 is LNHDA and CDR2 is SQIVND (reference sequence). CDR3 nucleotide sequence: TGTGCCAGTAAAACTAGCGGGAGCTCCTACAATGAGCAGTTCTTC. This sequence encodes CASKTSGSSYNEQFF.

The chain employs TRBV6-6 and TRBJ2-2; D is unclear. The germline CDR1 and CDR2 sequences are MNHNY and SVGAGI (reference sequence). V was pared by 5 bases and J by 0 bases, with 7 bases between. The CDR3 runs to 14 residues. The CDR3 DNA reads TGTGCCAGCAGTGATCCTACGAACACCGGGGAGCTGTTTTTT. Amino acids: CASSDPTNTGELFF.

The V gene is TRBV6-5, the J gene TRBJ1-6; TRBD1 is a possible D gene (6 bases). Germline assignment: CDR1 MNHEY and CDR2 SVGAGI. CDR3 length: 14 amino acids. V shed 7 bases and J shed 7 bases, with 14 bases lying between them. The CDR3 loop is CASTTHRENSPLHF. The CDR3 coding sequence is TGTGCCAGCACTACCCACAGGGAAAATTCACCCCTCCACTTT.

The chain combines TRBV19 with TRBJ2-3, with TRBD2 matching over 11 bases. The CDR3 totals 14 residues. Unmatched junction bases numbered 7, after V lost 6 bases and J lost 8 bases. Germline-derived CDR1 and CDR2 are LNHDA and SQIVND (reference sequence). For the CDR3, the DNA is TGTGCCAGTAGATACGGGACTAGCGGAGGTACGCAGTATTTT. Protein product: CASRYGTSGGTQYF. The full variable domain, in which reference TRBV19 and TRBJ2-3 provide the parts outside the CDR3, is DGGITQSPKYLFRKEGQNVTLSCEQNLNHDAMYWYRQDPGQGLRLIYYSQIVNDFQKGDIAEGYSVSREKKESFPLTVTSAQKNPTAFYLCASRYGTSGGTQYFGPGTRLTVL.

V is TRBV19 and J is TRBJ2-1; tentatively, D is TRBD1 (7 bases). The CDR3 runs 15 residues. Trimming cost V 3 bases and J 8 bases, with 17 bases left between them. Germline V lookup: CDR1 LNHDA, CDR2 SQIVND (reference sequence). The CDR3 protein is CASSILVGGGDEQFF. In nucleotides, the CDR3 is TGTGCCAGTAGTATCCTGGTAGGAGGGGGCGATGAGCAGTTCTTC. Variable domain in full (rest from reference TRBV19 and TRBJ2-1): DGGITQSPKYLFRKEGQNVTLSCEQNLNHDAMYWYRQDPGQGLRLIYYSQIVNDFQKGDIAEGYSVSREKKESFPLTVTSAQKNPTAFYLCASSILVGGGDEQFFGPGTRLTVL.

With regard to this clone: One junction end does not reproduce the germline sequence, and a read error may be involved. The chain recombines TRBV9 with TRBJ1-1; D may be TRBD1 (5 bases). Germline V gives CDR1 SGDLS, CDR2 YYNGEE. This CDR3 spans 12 amino acids. The CDR3 sequence: CASSVVWVRDGF. The CDR3 DNA follows: TGTGCCAGCAGCGTAGTGTGGGTCAGGGATGGGTTT.

The chain uses TRBV25-1 and TRBJ1-6; D not resolved. Per germline, CDR1 MGHDK and CDR2 SYGVNS. Trimming took off 2 bases at V and 8 bases at J, with 4 bases between the two ends. The CDR3 spans 12 residues. CDR3 coding DNA: TGTGCCAGCAGTGAACTTCATTCACCCCTCCACTTT. Its protein product is CASSELHSPLHF.

The chain is built from TRBV27 and TRBJ2-5; tentative D call: TRBD2 (5 bases). This CDR3 spans 15 amino acids. The V gene's germline CDR1 is MNHEY and CDR2 SMNVEV (reference sequence). V was trimmed by 10 bases and J by 5 bases, leaving 23 bases between them. CDR3: CANKLGRLQVETQYF. The CDR3 DNA sequence: TGTGCCAACAAACTAGGCAGGCTTCAAGTGGAGACCCAGTACTTC.

The V and J genes are TRBV5-5 and TRBJ1-4; 10 positions agree with TRBD1. The germline gives CDR1 SGHKS, CDR2 YYEKEE (reference sequence). J gave up 8 bases and V 3 bases, and 10 bases lay outside the gene matches. CDR3 length: 16 residues. CDR3 amino acids: CASSYGSWTGGEKLFF. The CDR3 bases are TGTGCCAGCAGCTACGGTAGCTGGACAGGGGGAGAAAAACTGTTTTTT.

The V call is TRBV7-9, the J call TRBJ2-2; no clear D. With 5 bases removed from V and 0 bases from J, the gap between germline ends came to 4 bases. There are 13 residues in the CDR3. Germline loops: CDR1 SEHNR, CDR2 FQNEAQ (reference sequence). The CDR3 region has the DNA TGTGCCAGCAGCCCAGCGAACACCGGGGAGCTGTTTTTT. It is translated as CASSPANTGELFF.

V gene TRBV3-1 (or the pseudogene TRBV3-2) combines with J gene TRBJ2-5; no clear D gene. The CDR3 extends over 14 amino acids. CDR1 is LGHDT and CDR2 is YNNKEL in the germline V gene (reference sequence). Trimming stripped 0 bases from V and 3 bases from J, with 8 bases between. CDR3 in DNA: TGTGCCAGCAGCCAAGATCTTCGAGAAGAGACCCAGTACTTC. This sequence encodes CASSQDLREETQYF.

The chain employs TRBV2 and TRBJ1-2, with 8 bases matching TRBD1. V gave up 8 bases and J gave up 3 bases; unmatched junction bases: 5. Germline CDR1 is SNHLY and CDR2 is FYNNEI. This CDR3 is 13 amino acids long. DNA for the CDR3: TGTGCCAGCCATCAGACAGGGGACTATGGCTACACCTTC. It is translated as CASHQTGDYGYTF.

The chain couples TRBV12-1 to TRBJ1-1; the listed D gene, TRBD1, was not tested against the DNA. TRBV12-1 is a known pseudogene. The CDR3 length is 17 residues. The CDR3 DNA reads as TGTGCCAGCAGCCCCTGGGGGACAGGGGGGGATCACCCTGAAGCTTTCTTT. This encodes CASSPWGTGGDHPEAFF.

V and J are TRBV25-1 and TRBJ2-3; D is perhaps TRBD1 (6 bases). Germline V gene sequence: CDR1 MGHDK, CDR2 SYGVNS. V lost 5 bases and J 3 bases, leaving 9 bases between the germline ends. The CDR3 has 13 amino acids. The CDR3 region is CASSHRVTDTQYF. The CDR3 nucleotides read TGTGCCAGCAGTCACAGGGTAACAGATACGCAGTATTTT.

This chain joins TRBV27 and TRBJ1-1; TRBD1 agrees at 7 bases. CDR3 length: 14 residues. Losses at the gene ends were 6 bases for V and 6 bases for J; bases not matched to a gene: 10. CDR1 is MNHEY, CDR2 SMNVEV, per germline (reference sequence). The CDR3 reads CASSIRTGGSEAFF. CDR3 nucleotide sequence: TGTGCCAGCAGCATTAGGACAGGAGGTTCTGAAGCTTTCTTT.

The chain combines TRBV27 with TRBJ1-1; the D is unclear. CDR1 MNHEY and CDR2 SMNVEV come from the germline V gene (reference sequence). V was cut by 1 base and J by 7 bases, with 7 bases left in between. CDR3 length equals 12 residues. Here the CDR3 DNA reads TGTGCCAGCAGTTTATGGGGAGGTGAAGCTTTCTTT. Its protein product is CASSLWGGEAFF.

The chain carries TRBV2 and TRBJ2-3; 10 bases fit TRBD1. The trim removed 4 bases at V and 3 bases at J, leaving 10 bases unmatched. The V gene's germline CDR1 is SNHLY and CDR2 FYNNEI. This CDR3 region has 17 residues. The CDR3 protein is CASSGVVWTGGTDTQYF. For the CDR3, the DNA is TGTGCCAGCAGTGGAGTCGTCTGGACAGGGGGGACAGATACGCAGTATTTT. The whole variable domain, remainder taken from reference TRBV2 and TRBJ2-3, is EPEVTQTPSHQVTQMGQEVILRCVPISNHLYFYWYRQILGQKVEFLVSFYNNEISEKSEIFDDQFSVERPDGSNFTLKIRSTKLEDSAMYFCASSGVVWTGGTDTQYFGPGTRLTVL.

The genes are TRBV7-9 and TRBJ2-1; weak D call: TRBD2 (5 bases). The CDR3 runs to 15 residues. CDR1 is SEHNR and CDR2 is FQNEAQ in the germline V gene (reference sequence). V was cut by 5 bases and J by 12 bases, with 23 bases left in between. CDR3 coding DNA: TGTGCCAGCAGCCCTATTGGACTCCGACCGAGTGGGCAGTTCTTC. Translating it yields CASSPIGLRPSGQFF.

The chain recombines TRBV6-2 or TRBV6-3 with TRBJ2-7; possibly TRBD2 for D (6 bases). The length of the CDR3 is 12 residues. Trimming left V 6 bases short and J 5 bases short, with 11 bases between. CDR1 and CDR2 (germline): MNHEY, SVGEGT. The chain's CDR3 is CASSPGTHEQYF. CDR3 DNA: TGTGCCAGCAGCCCAGGGACTCACGAGCAGTACTTC.

The chain uses TRBV2 and TRBJ2-7, with TRBD2 matching 9 bases. This CDR3 is built from 12 residues. With 4 bases clipped from V and 7 bases from J, the junction kept 2 bases outside the gene matches. CDR1 and CDR2 (germline): SNHLY, FYNNEI. Written as DNA, the CDR3 is TGTGCCAGCAGTGCTAGCGGGGAGGAGCAGTACTTC. As protein: CASSASGEEQYF. The full variable domain, in which reference TRBV2 and TRBJ2-7 provide the parts outside the CDR3, is EPEVTQTPSHQVTQMGQEVILRCVPISNHLYFYWYRQILGQKVEFLVSFYNNEISEKSEIFDDQFSVERPDGSNFTLKIRSTKLEDSAMYFCASSASGEEQYFGPGTRLTVT.

This chain uses TRBV15 with TRBJ1-2; the D is unclear. The CDR3 is made up of 15 amino acids. Deletions cut 0 bases from V and 6 bases from J, with 14 bases between. CDR1 is LNHNV and CDR2 is YYDKDF in the germline V gene (reference sequence). The CDR3 reads CATSRDSSGSHGYTF. The CDR3 region has the DNA TGTGCCACCAGCAGAGATTCGTCAGGCAGCCATGGCTACACCTTC. The variable domain in full, with the rest retrieved from reference TRBV15 and TRBJ1-2, is DAMVIQNPRYQVTQFGKPVTLSCSQTLNHNVMYWYQQKSSQAPKLLFHYYDKDFNNEADTPDNFQSRRPNTSFCFLDIRSPGLGDTAMYLCATSRDSSGSHGYTFGSGTRLTVV.

This clone showed up just once. The chain links TRBV18 to TRBJ2-7; 8 bases match TRBD2. The CDR3 has 14 residues. V lost 3 bases and J lost 3; bases outside the gene matches: 4. Germline loops: CDR1 KGHSH, CDR2 LQKENI. The DNA of the CDR3 is TGTGCCAGCTCACCCGGGGGGGGAATCTACGAGCAGTACTTC. Translated: CASSPGGGIYEQYF.

The rearrangement links TRBV30 to TRBJ1-6; the match to TRBD1 covers 8 bases. CDR1 and CDR2 (germline): GTSNPN, SVGIG (reference sequence). V trimming: 4 bases; J trimming: 11 bases; junction bases outside the gene matches: 13. The length of the CDR3 is 15 residues. Written as DNA, the CDR3 is TGTGCCTGGAAGGGAAGGCCGGGACAGGATCCACCCCTCCACTTT. Its translation: CAWKGRPGQDPPLHF.

This chain links TRBV27 with TRBJ1-6, with 8 nucleotides matching TRBD1. V lost 5 bases and J lost 15; bases outside the gene matches: 12. This CDR3 comprises 14 residues. CDR1 MNHEY and CDR2 SMNVEV come from the germline V gene (reference sequence). The CDR3 coding sequence is TGTGCCAGCAGTGGCACAGGGGGGCGCGTAGACCTCCACTTT. Its protein is CASSGTGGRVDLHF.

The rearrangement links TRBV2 to TRBJ2-2; 12 bases map to TRBD1. With 7 bases clipped from V and 6 bases from J, the junction kept 3 bases outside the gene matches. This CDR3 is built from 14 residues. Germline CDR1 and CDR2: SNHLY and FYNNEI. The DNA of the CDR3 is TGTGCCAGCAAGGGACAGGGGGCCCCCGGGGAGCTGTTTTTT. Protein: CASKGQGAPGELFF.